Listed here are 2 T cell receptor beta chains from one sample, sequenced in a study of T cells in Graves' hyperthyroidism and ophthalmopathy. TCR beta CDR3 regions were amplified from RNA. RT-PCR in the first round (using the HTBI primer set) targeted the TCR CDR3. In TCRdb, the multiplex PCR reads were re-called with MiXCR into one record per CDR3 protein. The table includes 300,000 to 500,000 distinct CDR3 sequences, over 12% detected once. The specimen was blood. All receptors derive from a man in his fifties with Graves' ophthalmopathy.

In its sample, this clonotype was seen many times. The chain uses TRBV3-1 and TRBJ1-2; D possibly corresponds to TRBD1 (5 bases). The CDR3 has 13 residues. Trimming took off 1 base at V and 8 bases at J, with 11 bases between the two ends. Germline V CDR1 and CDR2: LGHDT, YNNKEL (reference sequence). The DNA for the CDR3 is TGTGCCAGCAGCCAAGTGGGACTTGGAGGCTACACCTTC. Its translation: CASSQVGLGGYTF. Full variable domain (remainder filled in from reference TRBV3-1 and TRBJ1-2): DTAVSQTPKYLVTQMGNDKSIKCEQNLGHDTMYWYKQDSKKFLKIMFSYNNKELIINETVPNRFSPKSPDKAHLNLHINSLELGDSAVYFCASSQVGLGGYTFGSGTRLTVV.

The chain employs TRBV29-1 and TRBJ1-1, with 8 bases aligning to TRBD1. CDR1 is SQVTM and CDR2 is ANQGSEA in the germline V gene. With 3 bases clipped from V and 8 bases from J, the junction kept 2 bases outside the gene matches. CDR3 size: 11 residues. CDR3 sequence (DNA): TGCAGCGTTGATCGGACAGGGGAAGCTTTCTTT. This encodes CSVDRTGEAFF.